These 21 T cell receptor beta chains share one sample of origin, sequenced in a study of T cell repertoires in cytomegalovirus infection (dated by TCRdb to about 2019). The sequencer was an Illumina HiSeq 1500. TCRdb took the public reads, trimmed them with fastp at Q25, ran MiXCR for clone calling and kept in-frame beta chains. Duplicate CDR3 protein sequences are folded into a single record with the most common DNA and genes. The sample includes roughly 100,000 distinct CDR3 sequences, with roughly two fifths observed a single time. About three quarters of the sample goes to the ten largest clones. Sample treatment or condition, as interpreted from the label and publication: in vitro stimulation with specific CMV peptide epitopes to enrich CMV-specific T cells. Which antigens these TCRs recognize remains unknown. The sample was CD8+ T cells from cultured PBMCs, taken from culture after CMV antigen stimulation. The receptors originated from a human donor in good health (CMV status not recorded). Some clones in this sample may be carry-over from other donors' samples.

The sample holds many counts of this clonotype. The V and J genes are TRBV19 and TRBJ1-1; perhaps TRBD1 as D (6 bases). V lost 5 bases to trimming and J lost 10 bases, with 17 bases between them. This CDR3 is built from 13 residues. Germline lookup yields CDR1 LNHDA and CDR2 SQIVND (reference sequence). The CDR3 loop is CASSVDGGSVAFF. CDR3 nucleotide sequence: TGTGCCAGTAGTGTGGACGGGGGCTCGGTAGCTTTCTTT.

The rearrangement joins TRBV5-3 to TRBJ2-5; 9 bases agree with TRBD2. TRBV5-3 is labeled an ORF, and its function is uncertain. The V gene end was trimmed by 8 bases and the J gene end by 0 bases; junction bases not matched to a gene: 14. The CDR3 runs 17 residues. This CDR3 is CASSPVMSGGYQETQYF. DNA of the CDR3: TGTGCCAGCAGTCCCGTGATGAGCGGGGGGTACCAAGAGACCCAGTACTTC.

V is TRBV6-1 and J is TRBJ1-2; unclear D gene. The length of the CDR3 is 13 residues. Trimming took off 6 bases at V and 4 bases at J, with 12 bases between the two ends. The V gene's germline CDR1 is MNHNS and CDR2 SASEGT. The DNA for the CDR3 is TGTGCCAGCAGGATGGACGTGACCTATGGCTACACCTTC. This translates into CASRMDVTYGYTF.

This rearrangement joins TRBV12-3 or TRBV12-4 to TRBJ1-1; 7 bases map to TRBD1. V lost 3 bases, J lost 0 bases, and 7 bases stayed unmatched. This CDR3 has 16 residues. The CDR3 coding sequence is TGTGCCAGCAGTTTCCCTTTGACAGGGCTGAACACTGAAGCTTTCTTT. Encoded protein: CASSFPLTGLNTEAFF.

V is TRBV20-1 and J is TRBJ1-1, with 7 bases fitting TRBD1. Germline assignment: CDR1 DFQATT and CDR2 SNEGSKA (reference sequence). Losses at the gene ends were 6 bases for V and 4 bases for J; bases not matched to a gene: 14. The CDR3 consists of 15 residues. The CDR3 loop reads CSAYLRTQGSTEAFF. CDR3 DNA: TGCAGTGCATACCTTAGAACACAGGGGAGCACTGAAGCTTTCTTT.

This clonotype occurred a few times. V usage is TRBV12-3 or TRBV12-4 and J usage is TRBJ1-5, with 7 bases identical to TRBD1. Trimming removed 6 bases from V and 7 bases from J; junction bases left unmatched: 9. CDR3 size: 14 residues. CDR3 DNA: TGTGCCAGCAGGCCCAGGGGGATGGTCCAGCCCCAGCATTTT. Its translation is CASRPRGMVQPQHF.

This clonotype turned up a few times. The V gene is TRBV20-1, the J gene TRBJ2-7, with D perhaps TRBD2 (6 bases). CDR3 length: 13 amino acids. The germline gives CDR1 DFQATT, CDR2 SNEGSKA (reference sequence). Trimming shortened V by 6 bases and J by 2 bases, and 14 bases separated the two germline ends. CDR3 amino acids: CSAAGGDPYEQYF. The CDR3 DNA reads as TGCAGTGCCGCCGGCGGGGACCCCTACGAGCAGTACTTC.

V usage is TRBV6-8 and J usage is TRBJ2-3, with 8 bases aligning to TRBD2. With V trimmed by 5 bases and J by 4 bases, 8 bases remained unmatched. Germline V lookup: CDR1 MNHGY, CDR2 SAAAGT. The CDR3 is 15 amino acids. CDR3 amino acids: CASSGVGGAADTQYF. Written as DNA, the CDR3 is TGTGCCAGCAGTGGGGTCGGGGGGGCCGCAGATACGCAGTATTTT.

This clonotype was observed a few times. V is TRBV7-9 and J is TRBJ2-7, with TRBD1 as a possible D gene (5 bases). The V end was cut by 2 bases, the J end by 4 bases, with 6 bases between. Germline CDR1 and CDR2: SEHNR and FQNEAQ (reference sequence). This CDR3 comprises 12 residues. In nucleotides, the CDR3 is TGTGCCAGCAGCTTACAGGGTTACGAGCAGTACTTC. It is translated as CASSLQGYEQYF.

Worth noting for this clonotype: One junction end disagrees with the germline gene, perhaps due to a read error. The V gene is TRBV6-1, the J gene TRBJ2-1; 8 bases match TRBD2. CDR1 MNHNS and CDR2 SASEGT come from the germline V gene. The CDR3 sequence is 16 residues long. The CDR3 is CASSPTSGGSCNEQFF. In DNA form, the CDR3 reads TGTGCCAGCAGTCCAACTAGCGGTGGGTCCTGCAATGAGCAGTTCTTC.

In this sample, this clonotype turned up a few times. The V and J genes are TRBV27 and TRBJ1-1; TRBD1 aligns across 10 bases. The CDR3 has 14 residues. In germline, CDR1 is MNHEY, CDR2 SMNVEV (reference sequence). V dropped 7 bases and J dropped 3; count of bases not matched to a gene: 5. The chain's CDR3 is CASTLTGGYTEAFF. DNA for the CDR3: TGTGCCAGCACCCTGACAGGGGGCTACACTGAAGCTTTCTTT.

This clonotype appeared many times. The chain couples TRBV12-3 or TRBV12-4 to TRBJ2-3, with TRBD2 identical over 10 bases. The J segment lost 1 base and the V segment lost 6 bases, leaving 4 bases of the junction unmatched. The CDR3 is 15 amino acids. The CDR3 sequence: CASSHLAGGTDTQYF. CDR3 DNA: TGTGCCAGCAGCCACCTAGCGGGGGGCACAGATACGCAGTATTTT.

The chain recombines TRBV19 with TRBJ1-6; D may be TRBD1 (5 bases). CDR1 LNHDA and CDR2 SQIVND come from the germline V gene (reference sequence). Trimming took 5 bases from V and 15 from J, leaving 17 bases between them. This CDR3 is 13 amino acids long. The chain's CDR3 is CASSPQEGRDLHF. DNA for the CDR3: TGTGCCAGTAGTCCTCAGGAGGGCAGGGACCTCCACTTT.

The chain links TRBV6-8 to TRBJ1-2; D is undetermined. The ends were cut back, 0 bases at V and 4 bases at J, with 9 bases in the middle. The CDR3 is made up of 14 amino acids. CDR1 is MNHGY, CDR2 SAAAGT, per germline. CDR3: CASSYSGIFYGYTF. The DNA for the CDR3 is TGTGCCAGCAGTTACTCCGGCATTTTCTATGGCTACACCTTC.

This chain connects TRBV7-9 to TRBJ1-2, with D possibly being TRBD1 (5 bases). Germline CDR1 is SEHNR and CDR2 is FQNEAQ (reference sequence). With 7 bases removed from V and 8 bases from J, the gap between germline ends came to 20 bases. CDR3 length: 14 residues. CDR3 bases: TGTGCCAGCAAAAAGGTCGGAGACAGTACGGGCTACACCTTC. The encoded protein is CASKKVGDSTGYTF.

J is TRBJ2-4 and V is TRBV11-3; D might be TRBD2 (6 bases). The CDR3 sequence is 19 residues long. The V end was cut by 0 bases, the J end by 0 bases, with 18 bases between. CDR1 and CDR2 from the germline V gene are SGHNT and YENEEA. The CDR3 loop reads CASSLDRTTDPLAKNIQYF. The CDR3 DNA reads TGTGCCAGCAGCTTAGATCGGACTACCGACCCCTTAGCCAAAAACATTCAGTACTTC.

The chain links TRBV12-3 or TRBV12-4 to TRBJ2-2, with D uncertain. Trimming removed 6 bases from V and 0 bases from J, with 11 bases in between. The CDR3 length is 15 residues. CDR3 bases: TGTGCCAGCAGCCCACCGACCTCGAACACCGGGGAGCTGTTTTTT. Amino acid sequence: CASSPPTSNTGELFF.

The V gene is TRBV19, the J gene TRBJ1-5; D possibly corresponds to TRBD1 (5 bases). V dropped 5 bases and J dropped 9 bases, with 14 bases sitting between them. There are 13 residues in the CDR3. From germline, CDR1 is LNHDA and CDR2 SQIVND (reference sequence). The CDR3 is CASSPGGIWPQHF. In nucleotides, the CDR3 is TGTGCCAGTAGTCCCGGGGGGATTTGGCCCCAGCATTTT.

The chain couples TRBV7-8 to TRBJ2-6; possibly TRBD1 or TRBD2 for D (5 bases each). In germline, CDR1 is SGHVS, CDR2 FQNEAQ. Trimming took off 2 bases at V and 0 bases at J, with 14 bases between the two ends. The CDR3 is made up of 18 amino acids. The CDR3 here is CASSLRGRIDSGANVLTF. CDR3 DNA sequence: TGTGCCAGCAGCTTACGGGGCCGGATAGACTCTGGGGCCAACGTCCTGACTTTC.

The V and J genes are TRBV19 and TRBJ1-1; D is unresolved. The V gene lost 4 bases and the J gene lost 1 base, with 7 bases spanning the gap. The CDR3 spans 13 residues. Looked up from germline, CDR1 is LNHDA and CDR2 is SQIVND (reference sequence). DNA for the CDR3: TGTGCCAGTAGTACCTACGGGAACACTGAAGCTTTCTTT. Translating gives CASSTYGNTEAFF.

This clonotype has just a few counts. The chain uses TRBV12-3 or TRBV12-4 and TRBJ2-2; no definite D call. This CDR3 has 16 residues. V lost 3 bases and J 0 bases, leaving 11 bases between the germline ends. CDR3: CASSFAPWSNTGELFF. The CDR3 DNA sequence: TGTGCCAGCAGTTTCGCACCCTGGTCGAACACCGGGGAGCTGTTTTTT.